This is a list of T cell receptor beta chains from one sample in a study of shared clonotypes between healthy human individuals. Libraries were prepared by immunoSEQ multiplex PCR; TCRdb keeps only in-frame clonotypes and omits some of them. This table holds about 600,000 clones, just over 75% found once. Sequenced input: PBMCs. The receptors come from a woman in her forties in good health. Some clones in this sample may be carry-over from other donors' samples. The CDR3 runs from the conserved cysteine through the conserved F or W. The order of the fields is J gene, V gene, clone size, D gene, CDR3 DNA, CDR3 protein. A D gene is named only where the DNA matches it firmly. Part of the rows lack a size; the others show once, few, many or a class for expanded clones.

J gene: TRBJ2-7; V gene: TRBV10-3; clone size: -; D gene: -; CDR3 DNA: TGTGCCATCAGTGATGTCCGGTGGCCAAACTACGAGCAGTACTTC; CDR3 protein: CAISDVRWPNYEQYF
J gene: TRBJ1-2; V gene: TRBV29-1; clone size: -; D gene: -; CDR3 DNA: TGCAGCTCCCACGCTAACTATGGCTACACCTTC; CDR3 protein: CSSHANYGYTF
J gene: TRBJ1-1; V gene: TRBV7-2; clone size: -; D gene: -; CDR3 DNA: TGTGCCAGCAGCTTAGGTCGAGGGAACACTGAAGCTTTCTTT; CDR3 protein: CASSLGRGNTEAFF
J gene: TRBJ2-2; V gene: TRBV5-5; clone size: -; D gene: TRBD2; CDR3 DNA: TGTGCCAGCAGCTTGGTAACTAGCGGGGTCGGGGAGCTGTTTTTT; CDR3 protein: CASSLVTSGVGELFF
J gene: TRBJ1-5; V gene: TRBV30; clone size: -; D gene: -; CDR3 DNA: TGTGCCTGGAGTATTGACGGGGTACAGCCCCAGCATTTT; CDR3 protein: CAWSIDGVQPQHF
J gene: TRBJ2-7; V gene: TRBV7-8; clone size: -; D gene: -; CDR3 DNA: TGTGCCAGCAGCTCACAAGACAGGCCAACTTACGAGCAGTACTTC; CDR3 protein: CASSSQDRPTYEQYF
J gene: TRBJ2-2; V gene: TRBV27; clone size: -; D gene: -; CDR3 DNA: TGTGCCAGCAGCGAGTTGGGCGGGAACTATAATACCGGGGAGCTGTTTTTT; CDR3 protein: CASSELGGNYNTGELFF
J gene: TRBJ2-1; V gene: TRBV5-1; clone size: -; D gene: -; CDR3 DNA: TGCGCCAGCAGCCAAGGACTCTTGAGCTCCTACAATGAGCAGTTCTTC; CDR3 protein: CASSQGLLSSYNEQFF
J gene: TRBJ1-2; V gene: TRBV7-2; clone size: -; D gene: TRBD1; CDR3 DNA: TGTGCCAGCAGCTTAGATGGGGCAGGGGGGACCTTC; CDR3 protein: CASSLDGAGGTF
J gene: TRBJ2-7; V gene: TRBV10-2; clone size: -; D gene: -; CDR3 DNA: TGCGCCAGCAGTGAGTCTTCCGAGCAGTACTTC; CDR3 protein: CASSESSEQYF
J gene: TRBJ2-7; V gene: TRBV5-4; clone size: many; D gene: -; CDR3 DNA: TGCGCCAGCAGCCAGGGATTATCGGGACTCCGGGCCGAGCAGTACTTC; CDR3 protein: CASSQGLSGLRAEQYF
J gene: TRBJ2-7; V gene: TRBV5-1; clone size: -; D gene: -; CDR3 DNA: TGCGCCAGCAGCTTTGCGAAGGACGGTGACTACGAGCAGTACTTC; CDR3 protein: CASSFAKDGDYEQYF
J gene: TRBJ2-1; V gene: TRBV14; clone size: once; D gene: TRBD2; CDR3 DNA: TGTGCCAGCAGCCCCATTCGGACTAGCGGGACCTACAATGAGCAGTTCTTC; CDR3 protein: CASSPIRTSGTYNEQFF
J gene: TRBJ2-1; V gene: TRBV6-4; clone size: once; D gene: TRBD2; CDR3 DNA: TGTGCCAGCAGTGTGGGGGGGAGTAGCTCCTACAATGAGCAGTTCTTC; CDR3 protein: CASSVGGSSSYNEQFF
J gene: TRBJ2-1; V gene: TRBV2; clone size: few; D gene: TRBD2; CDR3 DNA: TGTGCCAGCAGAAACCCGGGACTAGCGGGAGAGGGCTACAATGAGCAGTTCTTC; CDR3 protein: CASRNPGLAGEGYNEQFF
J gene: TRBJ2-1; V gene: TRBV28; clone size: -; D gene: TRBD2; CDR3 DNA: TGTGCCAGCAGTTTACTAGCGGGAGCAATCGTGTTCTTC; CDR3 protein: CASSLLAGAIVFF
J gene: TRBJ2-5; V gene: TRBV30; clone size: once; D gene: TRBD2; CDR3 DNA: TGTGCCTGGAGCCACGCGGGAGGTGGGGATGAGCAGTACTTC; CDR3 protein: CAWSHAGGGDEQYF
J gene: TRBJ2-5; V gene: TRBV6-1; clone size: -; D gene: TRBD1; CDR3 DNA: TGTGCCAACGGCAGGGGGCCGCCTCAAGAGACCCAGTACTTC; CDR3 protein: CANGRGPPQETQYF
J gene: TRBJ1-1; V gene: TRBV27; clone size: many; D gene: -; CDR3 DNA: TGTGCCAGCAGTTCCACAGGGAACACTGAAGCTTTCTTT; CDR3 protein: CASSSTGNTEAFF
J gene: TRBJ2-6; V gene: TRBV19; clone size: few; D gene: -; CDR3 DNA: TGTGCCAGTAGTATCAGGGGTGGTGGGGCCAACGTCCTGACTTTC; CDR3 protein: CASSIRGGGANVLTF
J gene: TRBJ2-1; V gene: TRBV11-3; clone size: -; D gene: TRBD1; CDR3 DNA: TGTGCCAGCAGCCCCGGACAGGGGTGGAAAAATGAGCAGTTCTTC; CDR3 protein: CASSPGQGWKNEQFF
J gene: TRBJ1-5; V gene: TRBV6-6; clone size: -; D gene: -; CDR3 DNA: TGTGCCAGCAGTCACCCCGGCACACCCGAACAGCCCCAGCATTTT; CDR3 protein: CASSHPGTPEQPQHF
J gene: TRBJ2-5; V gene: TRBV18; clone size: many; D gene: -; CDR3 DNA: TGTGCCAGCTCACCAGGGGAGACCCAGTACTTC; CDR3 protein: CASSPGETQYF
J gene: TRBJ2-7; V gene: TRBV5-6; clone size: -; D gene: -; CDR3 DNA: TGTGCCAGCAGCGCGGTGGGGGCTCCCTACGAGCAGTACTTC; CDR3 protein: CASSAVGAPYEQYF
J gene: TRBJ2-7; V gene: TRBV11-1; clone size: -; D gene: TRBD1; CDR3 DNA: TGTGCCAGCAGCTTAGGACAGGGCGTCAACGAGCAGTACTTC; CDR3 protein: CASSLGQGVNEQYF
J gene: TRBJ2-2; V gene: TRBV7-8; clone size: -; D gene: -; CDR3 DNA: TGTGCCAGCACCCTGAATAGCGGAGAGAACACCGGGGAGCTGTTTTTT; CDR3 protein: CASTLNSGENTGELFF
J gene: TRBJ2-2; V gene: TRBV27; clone size: -; D gene: -; CDR3 DNA: TGTGCCAGCACGGGAGCGTGGACCGGGGAGCTGTTTTTT; CDR3 protein: CASTGAWTGELFF
J gene: TRBJ1-2; V gene: TRBV19; clone size: -; D gene: TRBD1; CDR3 DNA: TGTGCCAGTAGTCCTAACGGGGACAGAACATCAAACTATGGCTACACCTTC; CDR3 protein: CASSPNGDRTSNYGYTF
J gene: TRBJ2-3; V gene: TRBV9; clone size: -; D gene: -; CDR3 DNA: TGTGCCAGCAGCGTCCTCGTGAGCCCAGATACGCAGTATTTT; CDR3 protein: CASSVLVSPDTQYF
J gene: TRBJ2-1; V gene: TRBV7-9; clone size: -; D gene: TRBD2; CDR3 DNA: TGTGCCAGCAGCTTAGCGATGGGGACTAGCGGGAGAAATGAGCAGTTCTTC; CDR3 protein: CASSLAMGTSGRNEQFF
J gene: TRBJ2-7; V gene: TRBV9; clone size: -; D gene: -; CDR3 DNA: TGTGCCAGCAGCCCAACGGGACTTACCGCCTACGAGCAGTACTTC; CDR3 protein: CASSPTGLTAYEQYF
J gene: TRBJ2-7; V gene: TRBV15; clone size: -; D gene: -; CDR3 DNA: TGTGCCACCAGCCTAGGAGGGCTGGGCTACGAGCAGTACTTC; CDR3 protein: CATSLGGLGYEQYF
J gene: TRBJ2-7; V gene: TRBV4-1; clone size: once; D gene: -; CDR3 DNA: TGCGCCAGCAGCCAACAGCTTCAGTCTTCCTACGAGCAGTACTTC; CDR3 protein: CASSQQLQSSYEQYF
J gene: TRBJ1-4; V gene: TRBV5-4; clone size: once; D gene: TRBD1; CDR3 DNA: TGTGCCAGCAGTCAAAAAACCGGGACAGCGGGTGAAAAACTGTTTTTT; CDR3 protein: CASSQKTGTAGEKLFF
J gene: TRBJ2-3; V gene: TRBV29-1; clone size: once; D gene: -; CDR3 DNA: TGCAGCGTTGAGGGTGGGGTGACAGATACGCAGTATTTT; CDR3 protein: CSVEGGVTDTQYF
J gene: TRBJ2-5; V gene: TRBV18; clone size: -; D gene: -; CDR3 DNA: TGTGCCAGCTCACCAACGTCAGGCCAAGAGACCCAGTACTTC; CDR3 protein: CASSPTSGQETQYF
J gene: TRBJ2-2; V gene: TRBV18; clone size: once; D gene: TRBD2; CDR3 DNA: TGTGCCAGCTCACCCGGACTAGCGCCCAACACCGGGGAGCTGTTTTTT; CDR3 protein: CASSPGLAPNTGELFF
J gene: TRBJ1-5; V gene: TRBV4-2; clone size: -; D gene: -; CDR3 DNA: TGTGCCAGCAGCCAAGGCCAAATAGAGCCCCAGCATTTT; CDR3 protein: CASSQGQIEPQHF
J gene: TRBJ1-2; V gene: TRBV9; clone size: -; D gene: -; CDR3 DNA: TGTGCCAGCAGCGAAAAGGGAGAGGGCTATGGCTACACCTTC; CDR3 protein: CASSEKGEGYGYTF
J gene: TRBJ2-1; V gene: TRBV2; clone size: -; D gene: TRBD1; CDR3 DNA: TGTGCCAGCAGTCGAGAGACAGGGGCGGTCACTGAGCAGTTCTTC; CDR3 protein: CASSRETGAVTEQFF
J gene: TRBJ2-1; V gene: TRBV6-1; clone size: -; D gene: TRBD2; CDR3 DNA: TGTGCCAGCAGTGAAATTGCAGCGGGAGTATCCAATGAGCAGTTCTTC; CDR3 protein: CASSEIAAGVSNEQFF
J gene: TRBJ2-7; V gene: TRBV5-1; clone size: -; D gene: -; CDR3 DNA: TGCGCCAGCAGCTTGGCCCTAGGGGCAGAAGCCTACGAGCAGTACTTC; CDR3 protein: CASSLALGAEAYEQYF
J gene: TRBJ2-1; V gene: TRBV7-9; clone size: -; D gene: -; CDR3 DNA: TGTGCCAGCAGCCCTCCTTCGGACAGCTCCTACAATGAGCAGTTCTTC; CDR3 protein: CASSPPSDSSYNEQFF
J gene: TRBJ2-7; V gene: TRBV9; clone size: -; D gene: TRBD1; CDR3 DNA: TGTGCCAGCAGCGTAGGGGGACAGACGGGAGAGCAGTACTTC; CDR3 protein: CASSVGGQTGEQYF
J gene: TRBJ2-2; V gene: TRBV29-1; clone size: -; D gene: -; CDR3 DNA: TGCAGCGTCGGGGACACCGGGGAGCTGTTTTTT; CDR3 protein: CSVGDTGELFF
J gene: TRBJ2-1; V gene: TRBV7-2; clone size: -; D gene: TRBD1; CDR3 DNA: TGTGCCAGCAGCTCCGACAGGGACAATGAGCAGTTCTTC; CDR3 protein: CASSSDRDNEQFF